Given below is one T cell receptor (beta chain) in context. This entry is derived from a study of blood T cell repertoires in COVID-19. Study-wide background: Some COVID-19 samples were acute and others convalescent; all came from the United States, Italy and Spain. The cDNA or gDNA used as material had been derived from T cells, B-cell-depleted T cells, or PBMCs.

Per the authors' pipeline: How many nucleated cells were present was estimated from reference gene primer amplification. Assay: immunoSEQ multiplex PCR; the TCRdb copy retains only in-frame clones and omits some. Clone size and V and J calls were adopted from that table, with D and trimming inferred from the DNA. The table shows around 250,000 clones, with approximately 88% occurring only once. Germline lookup yields CDR1 KGHDR and CDR2 SFDVKD. Trimming at V came to 7 bases and at J to 2 bases, leaving 16 bases not matched to a gene. The CDR3 totals 19 residues. Sequencing input: peripheral blood. The source is a woman aged 40 to 50 who had recovered from COVID-19. The rearrangement links TRBV24-1 to TRBJ2-7; the match to TRBD2 covers 13 bases. The CDR3 here is CATSPSGLAGDQWTYEQYF. As DNA, the CDR3 is TGTGCCACCAGCCCCAGCGGACTAGCGGGAGATCAATGGACCTACGAGCAGTACTTC.